The clone carrying this TCR beta chain has more than one count but fewer than ten. The data originate from a study of blood T cells in healthy people across ages. A J-beta primer mix and a sample-barcoded 5' primer were used in a second PCR of roughly 6 to 11 cycles. TCRdb redid the calling of the 5' RACE reads with MiXCR, one entry per CDR3 protein. The sample contains roughly 1.5 million distinct CDR3 sequences, approximately 43% of which appear only once. The V end lost 0 bases, the J end lost 9 bases, and 24 bases lay between the germline ends. Germline lookup yields CDR1 LNHNV and CDR2 YYDKDF (reference sequence). The CDR3 has 19 residues.

The chain recombines TRBV15 with TRBJ1-6; D call uncertain. Material: blood. This sequence originates from a young woman in good health. The CDR3 DNA is TGTGCCACCAGCAGAGATCCGGTTTTTGAGGGTTTCGTTTTTTCACCCCTCCACTTT. Protein: CATSRDPVFEGFVFSPLHF.